This T cell receptor beta chain was sequenced during a study of blood T cells in healthy people across ages (dated by TCRdb to about 2015). Study-wide context: In model experiments, template switching captured about one uniquely barcoded TCR beta cDNA molecule for every two T cells. Using deep sequencing normalized with unique cDNA molecular identifiers, the study measured how TCR beta repertoire diversity changes with age. Donors were grouped into four age groups: young (average approximately 15 years), middle-aged (39), aged (around 56) and long-lived (approximately 78). To avoid experimental bias, donors of different ages were randomly spread across the sequencing lanes. Using the same blood draw, the study looked at two additional independent replicas of 1 million unique cDNA reads for two donors, one aged 18 to 30 and the other aged 80 or older. General study outcomes and caveats: Because donor CMV infection status was unknown, age-related changes in expanded clonotypes were potentially confounded. The percentage of naive T cells measured by flow cytometry correlated strongly with observed TCR beta diversity. Estimates of total diversity based on one million sequenced T cells were regarded as lower bounds and as underestimates. Because profiling used bulk unsorted PBMCs, naive and antigen-experienced compartments could not be compared conclusively. The long-lived group showed more naive CD4+ T cells, fewer expanded clones and increased TCR diversity than the aged group, suggesting age selection. As age increased, observed TCR beta diversity per million T cells dropped in a roughly linear way, and a significant reduction was already evident by age about 40.

Donors were approximately 42 systemically healthy Caucasian individuals from Russia aged roughly 6 to 100 years. Each donor gave 8.5 to 10 milliliters of peripheral blood, collected into EDTA-treated Vacutainer tubes. Ficoll-Paque density-gradient centrifugation was used to isolate PBMCs, with at least 7 million obtained per sample. Trizol reagent was used to extract total RNA from the PBMCs, yielding at least 6 micrograms per sample. Naive CD45RAhigh/CD27high T cell percentages were measured by flow cytometry on a PBMC aliquot from every donor. Remarks on this clonotype: Its binding antigen is unknown. Nothing much larger sits one base from this clone, and base qualities are not available.

The protocol used for the library was 5' RACE. TCRdb names Illumina HiSeq 2500 as the instrument used. A second PCR of about 7 to 12 cycles was run with a J-beta primer mix and a sample-barcoded 5' primer. A unique molecular identifier was introduced onto each TCR beta cDNA molecule by a template-switch 5' adaptor carrying 12 random nucleotides. Each sample yielded at least 2.5 million CDR3-containing paired-end reads. First-strand cDNA synthesis was performed from all RNA using the Mint cDNA synthesis kit, with priming by a TRBC-specific oligonucleotide. All cDNA was treated with uracil-DNA glycosylase and then went through a first 18-cycle PCR with the universal primers M1SS and BC2_uni_R. For the original study's pipeline: Each sample was normalized by randomly selecting 1 million high-quality reads, each carrying a distinct molecular identifier. Reads with shared molecular identifiers were discarded instead of being binned into consensus sequences. MiTCR, with a Q25 quality threshold and the strictest error-elimination algorithm, was used for CDR3 identification, clonotype clustering and error correction. A nonparametric unseen species model with Euler transformation was used to estimate lower-bound total TCR beta diversity. TCRdb trimmed public reads at Q25 via fastp, called clones via MiXCR and kept in-frame beta chains. Every CDR3 protein is listed once, alongside the most common genes and DNA of its rows. These V and J calls derive from TCRdb rather than the authors' analysis. A total of about 650,000 distinct CDR3 sequences appear in this sample, roughly half of them only once. The top ten clonotypes cover roughly 12% of the sample.

The origin of this receptor is an elderly woman in good health. The specimen was blood.

Here the CDR3 is given as CASSPRTTADTEAFF. The nucleotides are TGCGCCAGCAGCCCGCGGACAACCGCGGACACTGAAGCTTTCTTT. The chain is encoded by TRBV5-1 joined to TRBJ1-1; a tentative D call is TRBD1 (5 bases match). The CDR3 goes from the cysteine to the phenylalanine over 15 residues. The only DNA kept is the CDR3, 45 bases in frame from the first base. CDR1 and CDR2 were assigned from the germline V gene as SGHRS and YFSETQ. V loses 4 bases of germline sequence and J loses 3 bases, and the interval between the two ends is 16 bases.